This TCR beta chain was recorded in a study of immune characterization of retroperitoneal liposarcoma. Comment on this clonotype: A much larger clone sits a single nucleotide away, making a read error possible.

The CDR3 runs 16 residues. Trimming removed 8 bases from V and 0 bases from J, with 17 bases in between. CDR1 is MNHNS and CDR2 is SASEGT in the germline V gene. TCRdb analysed the PCR reads with MiXCR anew, one entry per CDR3 protein. Among around 20,000 distinct CDR3 sequences listed, approximately 37% were seen once. The chain couples TRBV6-1 to TRBJ2-4, with D perhaps matching TRBD1 (5 bases). The sample was blood. The clonotype comes from a male donor with retroperitoneal liposarcoma. The CDR3 DNA sequence: TGTGCCAGCGCCCCCCAGGACACCCTAGCCAAAAACATTCAGTACTTC. Encoded protein: CASAPQDTLAKNIQYF.